This paragraph covers one T cell receptor beta chain sequence. Unmatched junction bases numbered 11, after V lost 10 bases and J lost 7 bases. From germline, CDR1 is WSHSY and CDR2 SAAADI. This CDR3 has 15 amino acids. These data come from a study of shared clonotypes between healthy human individuals. Healthy and HIV-negative, the adult donors had no recent acute infections or vaccinations. Roughly 89 million PBMCs served as the genomic DNA source for unsorted samples. Some clones are missing from TCRdb's copy, which holds only in-frame ones; the method was immunoSEQ multiplex PCR. The table shows around 500,000 clones, with around 80% occurring only once.

The specimen sequenced was PBMCs. The V and J genes are TRBV10-2 and TRBJ2-1, with TRBD2 identical over 12 bases. This receptor was identified in a woman aged 40 to 50 in good health. Some clones in this sample may be carry-over from other donors' samples. CDR3 coding DNA: TGCGCCACCCGCCCCGGGACTAGCGGGCAGAATGAGCAGTTCTTC. This gives the protein CATRPGTSGQNEQFF.